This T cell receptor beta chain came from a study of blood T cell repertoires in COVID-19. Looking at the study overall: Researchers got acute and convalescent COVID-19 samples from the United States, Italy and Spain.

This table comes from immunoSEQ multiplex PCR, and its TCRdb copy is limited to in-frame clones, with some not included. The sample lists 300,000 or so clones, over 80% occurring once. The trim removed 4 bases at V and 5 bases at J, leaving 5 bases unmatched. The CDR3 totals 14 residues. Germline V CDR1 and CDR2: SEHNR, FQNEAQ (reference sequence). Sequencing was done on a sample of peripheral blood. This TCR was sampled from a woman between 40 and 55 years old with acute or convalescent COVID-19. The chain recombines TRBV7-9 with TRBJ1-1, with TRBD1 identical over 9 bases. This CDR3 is CASSSRDRETEAFF. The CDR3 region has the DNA TGTGCCAGCAGCTCCCGGGACAGGGAAACTGAAGCTTTCTTT.